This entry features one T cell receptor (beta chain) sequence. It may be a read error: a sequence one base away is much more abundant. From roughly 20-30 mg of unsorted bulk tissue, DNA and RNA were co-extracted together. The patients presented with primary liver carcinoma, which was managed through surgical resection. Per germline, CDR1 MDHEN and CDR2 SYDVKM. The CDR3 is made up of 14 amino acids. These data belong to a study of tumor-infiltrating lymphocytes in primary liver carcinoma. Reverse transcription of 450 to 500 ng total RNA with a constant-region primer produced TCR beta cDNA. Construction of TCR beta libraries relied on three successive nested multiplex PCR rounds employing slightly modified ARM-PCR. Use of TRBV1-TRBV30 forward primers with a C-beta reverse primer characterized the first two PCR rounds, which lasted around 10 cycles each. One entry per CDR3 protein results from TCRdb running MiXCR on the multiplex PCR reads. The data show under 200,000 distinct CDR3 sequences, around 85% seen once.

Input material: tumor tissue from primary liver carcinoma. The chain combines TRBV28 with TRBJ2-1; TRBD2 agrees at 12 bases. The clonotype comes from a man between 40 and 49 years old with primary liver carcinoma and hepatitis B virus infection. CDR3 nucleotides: TGTGCCAGCGGGACTAGCGGGCCTAACAATAAGCAGTTCTTC. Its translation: CASGTSGPNNKQFF.